Listed below are T cell receptor beta chains from one sample, sequenced in a study of cytomegalovirus exposure and HLA in healthy donors. Only in-frame clones appear in the TCRdb table, and some are missing; sequencing was by immunoSEQ multiplex PCR. The sample shows 150,000 to 200,000 clones, roughly 75% of them seen only once. Sequenced sample: PBMCs. These receptors were collected from a female donor in good health and CMV-seronegative. Each CDR3 is given with its conserved first and last residue. Fields, in order: D gene, J gene, V gene, clone size, CDR3 DNA, CDR3 protein. A D gene is named only where the DNA matches it firmly. Rows give clone size only sometimes, using once, few, many, or a class for an expanded clone.

- TRBJ2-1 TRBV6-5 - TGTGCCAGCAGTTACTCCCAGGGTTGGGATGAGCAGTTCTTC CASSYSQGWDEQFF
TRBD1 TRBJ1-6 TRBV7-2 - TGTGCCAGTTCAGGGGGCTCCTATAATTCACCCCTCCACTTT CASSGGSYNSPLHF
TRBD1 TRBJ2-2 TRBV9 - TGTGCCAGCAGCGCGCAGACAGGGGCCAACACCGGGGAGCTGTTTTTT CASSAQTGANTGELFF
- TRBJ2-2 TRBV5-6 - TGTGCCAGCAGCTTCACACAGGGTGGCGGGGAGCTGTTTTTT CASSFTQGGGELFF
- TRBJ2-4 TRBV5-8 - TGTGCCAGCAGCCATAGGACAGCCCTCGGCATTCAGTACTTC CASSHRTALGIQYF
TRBD1 TRBJ2-1 TRBV25-1 - TGTGCCAGCAGTGACCGACAGGGGGCTCGGGGGAATGAGCAGTTCTTC CASSDRQGARGNEQFF
- TRBJ1-2 TRBV9 - TGTGCCAGCAGCTCCCCTCTCGGCGCTAACTATGGGTATGGCTACACCTTC CASSSPLGANYGYGYTF
- TRBJ1-6 TRBV2 - TGTGCCAGCAGTCAACAGTACGTTTATTCCCACTTT CASSQQYVYSHF
- TRBJ1-5 TRBV19 once TGTGCCAGTAGTACCCCGGGAGGACCCAACAATCAGCCCCAGCATTTT CASSTPGGPNNQPQHF
- TRBJ1-4 TRBV2 - TGTGCCAGCAGGGGGCAGCTAACTAATGAAAAACTGTTTTTT CASRGQLTNEKLFF
- TRBJ1-1 TRBV4-1 few TGCGCCAGCAGCCAAGAAGAGGCAGGGCTGAACACTGAAGCTTTCTTT CASSQEEAGLNTEAFF
TRBD2 TRBJ2-7 TRBV9 - TGTGCCAGCAGCGTAGGACTACTAGCGAACTCCTACGAGCAGTACTTC CASSVGLLANSYEQYF
- TRBJ2-5 TRBV7-9 - TGTGCCAGCAGCGACCGGGCAAAGGGGCCTCAAGAGACCCAGTACTTC CASSDRAKGPQETQYF
- TRBJ2-3 TRBV9 - TGTGCCAGCAGCCCCGAGAATACGCAGTATTTT CASSPENTQYF
- TRBJ2-2 TRBV9 - TGTGCCAGCAGCGTAGTAGGAGGGGGCTCGGCCACCGGGGAGCTGTTTTTT CASSVVGGGSATGELFF
- TRBJ1-2 TRBV7-9 - TGTGCCAGCAGTCGTGGGGGCGTCAACTATGGCTACACCTTC CASSRGGVNYGYTF
- TRBJ2-7 TRBV19 - TGTGCCAGTAGTCTACCGACAGGCCGACAGGACGAGCAGTACTTC CASSLPTGRQDEQYF
TRBD1 TRBJ1-5 TRBV15 - TGTGCCACCAGCAGGGACAGGGGACTCAATCAGCCCCAGCATTTT CATSRDRGLNQPQHF
TRBD1 TRBJ1-5 TRBV7-2 few TGTGCCAGCAGCTTAAGGGACAGTTTTCAGCCCCAGCATTTT CASSLRDSFQPQHF
TRBD1 TRBJ2-6 TRBV5-8 - TGTGCCAGCAGCTTAGGGGACAGGGACCCCCACTCTGGGGCCAACGTCCTGACTTTC CASSLGDRDPHSGANVLTF
- TRBJ1-2 TRBV10-3 - TGTGCCATCAGTGAGTCAAATCTCTATGTGGACTATGGCTACACCTTC CAISESNLYVDYGYTF
- TRBJ1-5 TRBV9 - TGTGCCAGCAGCGCATTCGGGGGGACGAATCAGCCCCAGCATTTT CASSAFGGTNQPQHF
- TRBJ1-5 TRBV6-5 - TGTGCCAGCAGTGATATCGGGGTAAATCAGCCCCAGCATTTT CASSDIGVNQPQHF
- TRBJ2-7 TRBV4-3 few TGCGCCAGCAGCCAAGATAGCTACACCTACGAGCAGTACTTC CASSQDSYTYEQYF
TRBD1 TRBJ1-1 TRBV6-5 - TGTGCCAGCAGTTACAGGGACAGGAACACTGAAGCTTTCTTT CASSYRDRNTEAFF
- TRBJ2-3 TRBV25-1 once TGTGCCAGCAGTGAGCCCCTGCGGGATCCCACAGATACGCAGTATTTT CASSEPLRDPTDTQYF
TRBD1 TRBJ1-2 TRBV7-9 once TGTGCCAGCAGCTTGGACAGGGGGAGCTACACCTTC CASSLDRGSYTF
- TRBJ2-7 TRBV28 - TGTGCCAGCAGCGACATAAGCTCCTACGAGCAGTACTTC CASSDISSYEQYF
TRBD2 TRBJ2-2 TRBV12-5 - TGTGCTAGTGGTTTTGGGACTAGCGGAGAGAACACCGGGGAGCTGTTTTTT CASGFGTSGENTGELFF
- TRBJ1-2 TRBV2 - TGTGCCAGCAGCCCGATCTCCGGCACTAGCGGCTACACCTTC CASSPISGTSGYTF
- TRBJ2-7 TRBV6-1 - TGTGCCAGCAGTGAATCAGTCCAGGAGCAGTACTTC CASSESVQEQYF
TRBD2 TRBJ2-3 TRBV7-2 - TGTGCCAGCAGGCCCGCTAGCGGGAGGGCGGGGTATTTT CASRPASGRAGYF
- TRBJ1-5 TRBV5-5 - TGTGCCAGCAGTAGCGGGATCCTTAATCAGCCCCAGCATTTT CASSSGILNQPQHF
- TRBJ1-1 TRBV7-8 - TGTGCCAGCAGCTCACAGAGGACAGTTTGGACTGAAGCTTTCTTT CASSSQRTVWTEAFF
- TRBJ2-7 TRBV6-5 - TGTGCCCGAGGTGACGAGCAGTACTTC CARGDEQYF
- TRBJ2-3 TRBV6-5 - TGTGCCAGCAGTTACTCGATATACGGGAAGGCAGATACGCAGTATTTT CASSYSIYGKADTQYF
- TRBJ1-3 TRBV6-1 - TGTGCCAGCAGTGAAGCGAGGTCGAGCTCTGGAAACACCATATATTTT CASSEARSSSGNTIYF
- TRBJ1-5 TRBV7-9 - TGTGCCACTGGACATAATAGCAATCAGCCCCAGCATTTT CATGHNSNQPQHF
- TRBJ1-5 TRBV4-1 - TGCGCCAGCAGCCAATTCTTGGGGCAGCCCCAACATTTT CASSQFLGQPQHF
- TRBJ2-7 TRBV15 - TGTGCCACCAGCAGAGGGGGGGGCGGTTACGAGCAGTACTTC CATSRGGGGYEQYF
- TRBJ1-2 TRBV20-1 - TGCAGTGCCCGGAGGGGTGGTGGCTACACCTTC CSARRGGGYTF
- TRBJ2-7 TRBV5-1 - TGCGCCAGCAGCACAACCGGGACGGGGGTCGAGGAGCAGTACTTC CASSTTGTGVEEQYF
TRBD1 TRBJ1-2 TRBV7-2 - TGTGCCAGCAGCGGACAGGGGGCTCCCTATGGCTACACCTTC CASSGQGAPYGYTF
TRBD1 TRBJ1-2 TRBV2 - TGTGCCAGCAGTGGGACAGGCTCGTATGGCTACACCTTC CASSGTGSYGYTF
- TRBJ1-1 TRBV27 - TGTGCCAGCAGTTTATCGAGGGAGACCTACACTGAAGCTTTCTTT CASSLSRETYTEAFF
TRBD1 TRBJ2-3 TRBV23-1 - TGCGCCAGCAGTCAATCGGGACAGGGAGGCACAGATACGCAGTATTTT CASSQSGQGGTDTQYF
- TRBJ2-7 TRBV6-5 - TGTGCCAGCAGTTACTCGGCAGGTCTCTACACCTACGAGCAGTACTTC CASSYSAGLYTYEQYF
- TRBJ1-5 TRBV30 few TGTGCCTGGACAGCACAGTTAGGCGAGCCCCAGCATTTT CAWTAQLGEPQHF
TRBD1 TRBJ1-6 TRBV9 - TGTGCCAGCAGCGTCACAGGGGGTAATTCACCCCTCCACTTT CASSVTGGNSPLHF
- TRBJ2-1 TRBV14 - TGTGCCAGCAGCCCAGGGTACAATGAGCAGTTCTTC CASSPGYNEQFF
- TRBJ2-7 TRBV27 - TGTGCCAGCAGTTTAGCCCTAGCCTACGAGCAGTACTTC CASSLALAYEQYF
TRBD2 TRBJ2-2 TRBV15 - TGTGCCACCAGCAGAGTTTCGGGAGGAGGTACCGGGGAGCTGTTTTTT CATSRVSGGGTGELFF
TRBD1 TRBJ1-1 TRBV18 - TGTGCCAGCTCACCAATAAGCAGGGGGGTGAACACTGAAGCTTTCTTT CASSPISRGVNTEAFF
- TRBJ1-5 TRBV6-4 - TGTGCCAGCAGTGTCTGGGGCGGCAATCAGCCCCAGCATTTT CASSVWGGNQPQHF
TRBD1 TRBJ2-7 TRBV27 - TGTGCCAGCAGGAGAGAGACAGGGGATCCCTACGAGCAGTACTTC CASRRETGDPYEQYF
- TRBJ1-1 TRBV10-3 - TGTGCCATCGGCCAGGGCACTGAAGCTTTCTTT CAIGQGTEAFF